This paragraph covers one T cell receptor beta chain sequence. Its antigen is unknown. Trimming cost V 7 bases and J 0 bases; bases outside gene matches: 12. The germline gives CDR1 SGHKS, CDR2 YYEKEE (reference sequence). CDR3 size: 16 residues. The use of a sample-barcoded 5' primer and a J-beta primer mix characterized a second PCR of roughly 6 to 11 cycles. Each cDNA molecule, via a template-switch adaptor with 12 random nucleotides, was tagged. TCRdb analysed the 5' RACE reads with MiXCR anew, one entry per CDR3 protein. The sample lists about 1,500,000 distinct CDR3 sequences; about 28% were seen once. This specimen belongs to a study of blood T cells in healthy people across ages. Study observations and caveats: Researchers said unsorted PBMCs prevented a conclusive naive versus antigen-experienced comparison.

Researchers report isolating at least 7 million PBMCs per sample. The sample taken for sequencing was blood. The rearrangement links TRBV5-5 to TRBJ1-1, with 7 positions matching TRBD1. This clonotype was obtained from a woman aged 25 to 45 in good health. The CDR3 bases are TGTGCCAGCGGACGGGACAGACCCGGGGTGAACACTGAAGCTTTCTTT. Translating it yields CASGRDRPGVNTEAFF. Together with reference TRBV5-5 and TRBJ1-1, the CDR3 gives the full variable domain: DAGVTQSPTHLIKTRGQQVTLRCSPISGHKSVSWYQQVLGQGPQFIFQYYEKEERGRGNFPDRFSARQFPNYSSELNVNALLLGDSALYLCASGRDRPGVNTEAFFGQGTRLTVV.